These 17 T cell receptor beta chains came from one sample sequenced in a study of T cells after yellow fever vaccination. One entry per CDR3 protein, called by TCRdb with MiXCR from the 5' RACE reads. The repertoire includes some 420,000 distinct CDR3 sequences, approximately 18% of them detected once, and roughly a sixth sits in the top ten. The starting material was PBMCs, obtained before the yellow fever booster vaccination. These receptor sequences come from a man younger than 30 who received the YFV17D yellow fever vaccine.

This clonotype was detected a few times. Here the CDR3 DNA reads TGCAGTGCTAGAGATTTTAATAGCAATCAGCCCCAGCATTTT. Translation gives CSARDFNSNQPQHF. This chain uses TRBV20-1 with TRBJ1-5; D unclear. Looked up from germline, CDR1 is DFQATT and CDR2 is SNEGSKA (reference sequence). The CDR3 runs 14 residues. V was pared by 0 bases and J by 0 bases, with 6 bases between.

This clonotype was seen only a few times. The CDR3, as DNA: TGTGCCATCAGTGAACGGATGGGGGGGTACCAAGAGACCCAGTACTTC. It encodes CAISERMGGYQETQYF. This chain links TRBV10-3 with TRBJ2-5; 7 nucleotides align to TRBD2. This CDR3 spans 16 amino acids. CDR1 and CDR2 from the germline V gene are ENHRY and SYGVKD. The V gene end was trimmed by 3 bases and the J gene end by 0 bases; junction bases not matched to a gene: 7.

This chain connects TRBV28 to TRBJ1-2; 7 bases match TRBD1. J gave up 6 bases and V 4 bases, and 8 bases lay outside the gene matches. Germline V lookup: CDR1 MDHEN, CDR2 SYDVKM. CDR3 length equals 14 residues. The CDR3 nucleotides are TGTGCCAGCAGTTCCTCAGGGGGAAGCGATGGCTACACCTTC. It codes for CASSSSGGSDGYTF.

The rearrangement uses TRBV15 and TRBJ2-7; 7 bases map to TRBD2. V was clipped by 1 base and J by 7 bases; unmatched bases: 10. The germline gives CDR1 LNHNV, CDR2 YYDKDF (reference sequence). The CDR3 sequence is 15 residues long. This CDR3 reads CATSRGAGTTTEQYF. CDR3 bases: TGTGCCACCAGCAGAGGGGCAGGGACTACGACGGAGCAGTACTTC.

This clonotype was detected a few times. This chain joins TRBV7-9 and TRBJ1-1, with D hard to call. Germline CDR1 reads SEHNR; CDR2 reads FQNEAQ (reference sequence). CDR3 length: 14 residues. Trimming pared 0 bases from V and 4 bases from J, leaving 9 bases between. CDR3: CASSLAPGITEAFF. Written as DNA, the CDR3 is TGTGCCAGCAGCTTAGCCCCGGGCATCACTGAAGCTTTCTTT.

V gene TRBV20-1 combines with J gene TRBJ2-3; D is possibly TRBD1 (6 bases). CDR3 length equals 16 residues. Germline V lookup: CDR1 DFQATT, CDR2 SNEGSKA (reference sequence). V lost 0 bases to trimming and J lost 0 bases, with 13 bases between them. Here the CDR3 DNA reads TGCAGTGCTAGAGATTTTGGACAGTCGAGCACAGATACGCAGTATTTT. This codes for CSARDFGQSSTDTQYF.

This clonotype occurred a few times. This rearrangement joins TRBV20-1 to TRBJ1-1, with 10 bases lining up with TRBD1. The J segment lost 2 bases and the V segment lost 5 bases, leaving 5 bases of the junction unmatched. Per germline, CDR1 DFQATT and CDR2 SNEGSKA (reference sequence). There are 14 residues in the CDR3. The CDR3 nucleotides read TGCAGTGCTGCAGACAGGGGGCGCAACACTGAAGCTTTCTTT. It yields the protein CSAADRGRNTEAFF.

The chain links TRBV15 to TRBJ2-5; D is unresolved. CDR1 and CDR2 from the germline V gene are LNHNV and YYDKDF (reference sequence). Trimming removed 1 base from V and 5 bases from J, with 8 bases in between. This CDR3 comprises 13 residues. The CDR3 here is CATSRGALETQYF. DNA of the CDR3: TGTGCCACCAGCAGAGGCGCTTTGGAGACCCAGTACTTC.

The J gene is TRBJ1-5, the V gene TRBV2; 8 bases map to TRBD1. CDR3 length: 13 residues. Trimming cost V 8 bases and J 7 bases; bases outside gene matches: 7. From germline, CDR1 is SNHLY and CDR2 FYNNEI. CDR3 in amino acids: CASGGQGGQPQHF. Here the CDR3 DNA reads TGTGCCAGCGGAGGACAGGGAGGGCAGCCCCAGCATTTT.

CDR3 amino acids: CASSQEGRGLSNTEAFF. DNA of the CDR3: TGCGCCAGCAGCCAAGAAGGGCGAGGGCTCTCGAACACTGAAGCTTTCTTT. V is TRBV4-3 and J is TRBJ1-1; D remains unclear. CDR1 is LGHNA, CDR2 YSLEER, per germline. V was clipped by 0 bases and J by 1 base, with 15 bases between them. The CDR3 runs to 17 residues.

V is TRBV3-1 and J is TRBJ1-1; no clear D. CDR3 length: 14 amino acids. Germline CDR1 LGHDT, CDR2 YNNKEL (reference sequence). V lost 2 bases and J 1 base, leaving 8 bases between the germline ends. CDR3 sequence: CASSQFLGNTEAFF. The DNA of the CDR3 is TGTGCCAGCAGCCAATTTCTCGGGAACACTGAAGCTTTCTTT. The variable domain in full, with the rest retrieved from reference TRBV3-1 and TRBJ1-1, is DTAVSQTPKYLVTQMGNDKSIKCEQNLGHDTMYWYKQDSKKFLKIMFSYNNKELIINETVPNRFSPKSPDKAHLNLHINSLELGDSAVYFCASSQFLGNTEAFFGQGTRLTVV.

This clonotype was counted once. The V and J genes are TRBV20-1 and TRBJ2-5; D is perhaps TRBD2 (6 bases). The V end lost 5 bases, the J end lost 5 bases, and 9 bases lay between the germline ends. This CDR3 is built from 11 residues. The germline CDR1 and CDR2 sequences are DFQATT and SNEGSKA (reference sequence). The CDR3 DNA is TGCAGTGCTTCGGGGAGGGAGACCCAGTACTTC. As protein: CSASGRETQYF.

V and J are TRBV5-5 and TRBJ2-4; D unclear. V was trimmed by 0 bases and J by 5 bases, leaving 9 bases between them. CDR1 is SGHKS, CDR2 YYEKEE, per germline (reference sequence). The CDR3 covers 14 residues. Written as DNA, the CDR3 is TGTGCCAGCAGCTTGGTCGGGTCAGAAAACATTCAGTACTTC. Translation gives CASSLVGSENIQYF. Variable domain in full (rest from reference TRBV5-5 and TRBJ2-4): DAGVTQSPTHLIKTRGQQVTLRCSPISGHKSVSWYQQVLGQGPQFIFQYYEKEERGRGNFPDRFSARQFPNYSSELNVNALLLGDSALYLCASSLVGSENIQYFGAGTRLSVL.

This clonotype has a handful of counts. The chain has TRBV19 and TRBJ1-1; D might be TRBD1 (5 bases). There are 12 residues in the CDR3. V lost 5 bases and J 7 bases, leaving 11 bases between the germline ends. CDR1 and CDR2 from the germline V gene are LNHDA and SQIVND (reference sequence). The CDR3 bases are TGTGCCAGTAGTCGGCAGGGTTATGAAGCTTTCTTT. Protein sequence: CASSRQGYEAFF.

This clonotype was observed a handful of times. The J gene is TRBJ2-6, the V gene TRBV9; D is perhaps TRBD2 (5 bases). The CDR3 has 18 amino acids. CDR1 is SGDLS and CDR2 is YYNGEE in the germline V gene. The ends were cut back, 0 bases at V and 0 bases at J, with 13 bases in the middle. CDR3 DNA sequence: TGTGCCAGCAGCGTAGGCGGGCAGGTTAGCTCTGGGGCCAACGTCCTGACTTTC. Translation: CASSVGGQVSSGANVLTF.

In DNA form, the CDR3 reads TGTGCCAGTAAGCTGGACGGGTGGAGTTCACCCCTCCACTTT. This encodes CASKLDGWSSPLHF. The chain recombines TRBV2 with TRBJ1-6; no firm D call. V gave up 9 bases and J gave up 9 bases, with 18 bases separating them. In germline, CDR1 is SNHLY, CDR2 FYNNEI. The CDR3 covers 14 residues. The whole variable domain, filled in from reference TRBV2 and TRBJ1-6, reads EPEVTQTPSHQVTQMGQEVILRCVPISNHLYFYWYRQILGQKVEFLVSFYNNEISEKSEIFDDQFSVERPDGSNFTLKIRSTKLEDSAMYFCASKLDGWSSPLHFGNGTRLTVT.

This clonotype has a handful of counts. The CDR3 DNA is TGCGCCAGCAGCTACAGGGGGATTAACACTGAAGCTTTCTTT. It codes for CASSYRGINTEAFF. This rearrangement joins TRBV5-1 to TRBJ1-1, with TRBD1 matching 8 bases. This CDR3 is 14 amino acids long. V lost 3 bases to trimming and J lost 2 bases; unmatched junction nucleotides: 3. Looked up from germline, CDR1 is SGHRS and CDR2 is YFSETQ.